This TCR beta chain was captured by sequencing in a study of blood T cell repertoires in COVID-19. Study-wide background: Acute-phase and convalescent COVID-19 samples originated in the United States, Italy and Spain. PBMCs, B-cell-depleted T cells, or T cells provided the cDNA or gDNA that made up the material.

This clone has a handful of counts. Per the original data handling: Amplifying reference gene primers gave estimates of nucleated cell counts. Sequencing was performed with immunoSEQ multiplex PCR; in TCRdb, only in-frame clones are kept and a portion is missing. V, J and clone size are taken as reported in that table, and D and trimming were inferred from the DNA itself. The sample includes around 68,000 clones, 87% of them seen just once. The sequence derives from a woman aged 50 to 65 with acute or convalescent COVID-19. The sequenced sample was peripheral blood.

CDR3 in DNA: TGTGCCAGCAGTTCCGGGGAGGCTCTGGGGGATGAAAAACTGTTTTTT. Translating gives CASSSGEALGDEKLFF. The V call is TRBV5-5, the J call TRBJ1-4, with a possible D match to TRBD1 (5 bases). Germline loops: CDR1 SGHKS, CDR2 YYEKEE (reference sequence). Trimming removed 5 bases from V and 6 bases from J, with 20 bases in between. The CDR3 is made up of 16 amino acids.